This T cell receptor (beta chain) was profiled in a study of blood T cells in healthy people across ages. General study results and limits: Diversity of TCR beta per million T cells declined in a roughly linear way with age.

CDR1 and CDR2 (germline): MDHEN, SYDVKM. The CDR3 loop spans 12 amino acids. Alongside a J-beta primer mix, a sample-barcoded 5' primer served in a second PCR lasting about 7 to 11 cycles. TCRdb fed the 5' RACE reads into MiXCR, producing one record per CDR3 protein. The sample consists of about 620,000 distinct CDR3 sequences, 52% of them appearing once. Every sample gave at least 6 micrograms of total RNA when it was extracted. This clonotype was counted a few times. The antigen is unknown. Sequencing was performed on blood. The TCR was taken from a woman of 80 years or more in good health. V usage is TRBV28 and J usage is TRBJ2-3; TRBD2 aligns across 10 bases. CDR3 residues: CSGGGSWDTQYF. The CDR3 nucleotides are TGTAGCGGGGGGGGCTCCTGGGATACGCAGTATTTT.